These 14 T cell receptor beta chains were sequenced from one sample in a study of Ad26.COV2.S vaccination and SARS-CoV-2 variants. Sequencing used immunoSEQ multiplex PCR; TCRdb keeps in-frame clones, though not all of them. In the table there are about 460,000 clones, about 88% of which are singletons. Treatment noted: around 19 received Ad26.COV2.S at low or high dose, single or two shots; about 5 received placebo; per-sample allocation not given. Repertoires come from day 63 after the first vaccine or placebo injection. Here the sequenced sample was peripheral blood, taken in a trial of Ad26.COV2.S vaccine versus placebo. The receptors were gathered from a person between 18 and 60 years old who received the Ad26.COV2.S COVID-19 vaccine or a placebo.

The chain has TRBV7-2 and TRBJ1-5; 10 bases fit TRBD1. Unmatched junction bases numbered 1, after V lost 0 bases and J lost 2 bases. This CDR3 is built from 16 residues. The germline CDR1 and CDR2 sequences are SGHTA and FQGNSA. Here the CDR3 DNA reads TGTGCCAGCAGCTTAGCCGGGACAGGGGGCAATCAGCCCCAGCATTTT. Translating it yields CASSLAGTGGNQPQHF.

The CDR3 coding sequence is TGTGCCAGCAGCCGCATAGGGACCGAGGACCAAGAGACCCAGTACTTC. It is translated as CASSRIGTEDQETQYF. This rearrangement joins TRBV3-1 (or the pseudogene TRBV3-2) to TRBJ2-5; D may match TRBD1 or TRBD2 (5 bases each). The ends were cut back, 4 bases at V and 0 bases at J, with 15 bases in the middle. CDR3 length: 16 amino acids. Germline V lookup: CDR1 LGHDT, CDR2 YNNKEL (reference sequence).

In DNA, the CDR3 is TGTGCCAGCAGTTACTTAAGTGGACAGGATCAAGGCTACACCTTC. Translation gives CASSYLSGQDQGYTF. This rearrangement joins TRBV6-5 to TRBJ1-2, with TRBD1 matching 7 bases. From germline, CDR1 is MNHEY and CDR2 SVGAGI. The CDR3 spans 15 residues. V trimming: 1 base; J trimming: 8 bases; junction bases outside the gene matches: 10.

The V gene is TRBV18, the J gene TRBJ2-5; either TRBD1 or TRBD2 may fit D (5 bases each). This CDR3 has 15 residues. Looked up from germline, CDR1 is KGHSH and CDR2 is LQKENI. V lost 5 bases, J lost 2 bases, and 15 bases lay in between. CDR3 amino acids: CASSSDRDPQETQYF. The DNA for the CDR3 is TGTGCCAGCTCATCCGACCGGGACCCACAAGAGACCCAGTACTTC.

The V and J genes are TRBV6-5 and TRBJ2-7; 7 nucleotides line up with TRBD1. This CDR3 region has 13 residues. Trimming removed 2 bases from V and 6 bases from J; junction bases left unmatched: 4. CDR1 is MNHEY, CDR2 SVGAGI, per germline. Here the CDR3 reads CASSYGTEVEQYF. CDR3 sequence (DNA): TGTGCCAGCAGTTACGGGACAGAAGTCGAGCAGTACTTC.

The V call is TRBV6-5, the J call TRBJ2-2; D unclear. The CDR3 is 11 amino acids. V gave up 3 bases and J gave up 6 bases, with 2 bases separating them. Germline assignment: CDR1 MNHEY and CDR2 SVGAGI. CDR3 sequence: CASSYAGELFF. The CDR3 region has the DNA TGTGCCAGCAGTTATGCCGGGGAGCTGTTTTTT.

V gene TRBV9 combines with J gene TRBJ2-2; D unclear. The CDR3 sequence is 15 residues long. V was cut by 3 bases and J by 0 bases, with 9 bases left in between. The V gene's germline CDR1 is SGDLS and CDR2 YYNGEE. The CDR3 protein is CASSGGYTNTGELFF. The CDR3 DNA reads as TGTGCCAGCAGCGGAGGCTATACGAACACCGGGGAGCTGTTTTTT.

The J gene is TRBJ1-3, the V gene TRBV30; D unclear. The CDR3 sequence is 13 residues long. Germline V gene data show CDR1 as GTSNPN and CDR2 as SVGIG (reference sequence). Trimming removed 6 bases at V and 0 bases at J, with 9 bases between. The CDR3 nucleotides read TGTGCCTGCGGCTGGAGCTCTGGAAACACCATATATTTT. Translated, it gives CACGWSSGNTIYF.

The rearrangement links TRBV7-2 to TRBJ2-3; 7 nucleotides align to TRBD2. In germline, CDR1 is SGHTA, CDR2 FQGNSA. The CDR3 sequence is 18 residues long. With V trimmed by 3 bases and J by 1 base, 13 bases remained unmatched. The CDR3 bases are TGTGCCAGCAGCTTTAGATTGACTAGCAGGCCTGGCACAGATACGCAGTATTTT. Translating gives CASSFRLTSRPGTDTQYF. The whole variable domain, remainder taken from reference TRBV7-2 and TRBJ2-3, is GAGVSQSPSNKVTEKGKDVELRCDPISGHTALYWYRQSLGQGLEFLIYFQGNSAPDKSGLPSDRFSAERTGGSVSTLTIQRTQQEDSAVYLCASSFRLTSRPGTDTQYFGPGTRLTVL.

V usage is TRBV18 and J usage is TRBJ1-4; 8 nucleotides match TRBD1. This CDR3 has 13 residues. J gave up 8 bases and V 9 bases, and 8 bases lay outside the gene matches. Germline-derived CDR1 and CDR2 are KGHSH and LQKENI. CDR3 region: CASSDRAYEKLFF. The CDR3, as DNA: TGTGCCAGTTCGGACAGGGCTTACGAAAAACTGTTTTTT.

The chain employs TRBV18 and TRBJ2-7; 11 nucleotides align to TRBD2. The CDR3 has 15 residues. The V gene end was trimmed by 0 bases and the J gene end by 3 bases; junction bases not matched to a gene: 1. CDR1 is KGHSH, CDR2 LQKENI, per germline. CDR3 amino acids: CASSPPTSGGYEQYF. The CDR3 DNA is TGTGCCAGCTCACCACCAACTAGCGGGGGCTACGAGCAGTACTTC.

The J gene is TRBJ2-2, the V gene TRBV7-9; perhaps TRBD2 as D (6 bases). The CDR3 length is 17 residues. Trimming shortened V by 1 base and J by 4 bases, and 16 bases separated the two germline ends. Germline V CDR1 and CDR2: SEHNR, FQNEAQ (reference sequence). CDR3 sequence (DNA): TGTGCCAGCAGCTTAGGCCGGGGGAAAGTTAGCACCGGGGAGCTGTTTTTT. Its protein product is CASSLGRGKVSTGELFF.

The chain combines TRBV6-5 with TRBJ1-2; 7 bases match TRBD1. There are 14 residues in the CDR3. The germline V gene encodes CDR1 MNHEY and CDR2 SVGAGI. The V and J ends lost 7 bases and 5 bases, in that order; junction bases with no gene match: 10. The CDR3 spells CASNPGQNLYGYTF. DNA for the CDR3: TGTGCCAGCAACCCGGGACAGAATTTATATGGCTACACCTTC.

The V call is TRBV7-9, the J call TRBJ1-5; perhaps TRBD1 as D (6 bases). Germline V gene lookup returns CDR1 SEHNR and CDR2 FQNEAQ (reference sequence). The V end was cut by 3 bases, the J end by 4 bases, with 7 bases between. The CDR3 is 13 residues long. CDR3 region: CASSFTGNQPQHF. The CDR3 nucleotides read TGTGCCAGCAGCTTTACAGGGAATCAGCCCCAGCATTTT.